This T cell receptor beta chain was captured by sequencing in a study of a mutant IDH1 vaccine in newly diagnosed glioma. As to time point: baseline, week 1 (first vaccination visit). Treatment meaning: pre-vaccination baseline after standard-of-care therapy. Germline values: CDR1 LNHDA, CDR2 SQIVND (reference sequence). The V and J ends lost 1 base and 4 bases, in that order; junction bases with no gene match: 0. CDR3 size: 14 residues. This clone was detected only a few times. The method was immunoSEQ multiplex PCR; TCRdb's version includes in-frame clones alone and lacks a portion of them. The table lists about 38,000 clones, 75% to 85% of them singletons.

This sequence originates from a man aged 35-49 years with glioma. Some clones in this sample may be carry-over from other donors' samples. V usage is TRBV19 and J usage is TRBJ2-5; 10 bases line up with TRBD1. Sequencing used PBMCs, obtained from a glioma patient treated with radiotherapy, temozolomide or both. The CDR3 nucleotides read TGTGCCAGTAGTATAGGACAGGGGGCAGAGACCCAGTACTTC. Protein product: CASSIGQGAETQYF.